The next 21 T cell receptor beta chains were all read from a single sample in a study of response to subunit inactivated influenza vaccine. From the RT-PCR reads, TCRdb called clonotypes with MiXCR, one entry per CDR3 protein. The table records fewer than 600,000 distinct CDR3 sequences, under 8.5% of them present only once. The sequences come from PBMCs from blood, collected roughly 24 months after vaccination. The receptors come from a man aged 50 to 75 who received an inactivated influenza vaccine.

The chain employs TRBV6-2 or TRBV6-3 and TRBJ2-1; no firm D call. CDR1 is MNHEY and CDR2 is SVGEGT in the germline V gene. The V and J ends lost 6 bases and 15 bases respectively, with 15 bases between them. CDR3 size: 11 residues. In nucleotides, the CDR3 is TGTGCCAGCAGGAGTGGGCTCCTCAGGTTCTTC. Its protein is CASRSGLLRFF.

The sample holds a few counts of this clonotype. The chain is built from TRBV7-8 and TRBJ2-2, with D possibly being TRBD2 (5 bases). With 5 bases removed from V and 2 bases from J, the gap between germline ends came to 9 bases. CDR1 is SGHVS, CDR2 FQNEAQ, per germline. The CDR3 covers 14 residues. This CDR3 is CASSPGINTGELFF. The CDR3 bases are TGTGCCAGCAGCCCCGGGATCAACACCGGGGAGCTGTTTTTT.

In this sample, this clonotype turned up many times. This sequence joins TRBV12-3 or TRBV12-4 and TRBJ2-1; 13 bases agree with TRBD2. J was trimmed by 3 bases and V by 5 bases; bases with no gene match: 7. The CDR3 is made up of 17 amino acids. The CDR3 sequence: CASSRTSGGPIYNEQFF. The CDR3 DNA follows: TGTGCCAGCAGTCGGACTAGCGGGGGCCCTATCTACAATGAGCAGTTCTTC.

This clonotype was detected many times. The J gene is TRBJ2-3, the V gene TRBV3-1; no reliable D call. The length of the CDR3 is 13 residues. The V and J ends lost 2 bases and 6 bases respectively, with 9 bases between them. In germline, CDR1 is LGHDT, CDR2 YNNKEL (reference sequence). This chain's CDR3 is CASSQFLRDTQYF. CDR3 sequence (DNA): TGTGCCAGCAGCCAATTCCTCAGGGATACGCAGTATTTT.

This chain uses TRBV24-1 with TRBJ2-1; TRBD2 matches 11 bases. V lost 4 bases and J lost 1; bases outside the gene matches: 8. This CDR3 is built from 18 residues. The V gene's germline CDR1 is KGHDR and CDR2 SFDVKD. CDR3 residues: CATSETGTSGRSYNEQFF. The CDR3 nucleotides read TGTGCCACCAGTGAGACCGGGACTAGCGGCCGATCCTACAATGAGCAGTTCTTC.

This sequence joins TRBV19 and TRBJ2-3; D possibly matches TRBD1 or TRBD2 (5 bases each). This CDR3 is built from 15 residues. V was trimmed by 2 bases and J by 5 bases, leaving 14 bases between them. Germline V lookup: CDR1 LNHDA, CDR2 SQIVND (reference sequence). The DNA of the CDR3 is TGTGCCAGTAGTATACAATCGGGACGGAGAGATACGCAGTATTTT. This codes for CASSIQSGRRDTQYF.

This clonotype was observed many times. This sequence joins TRBV6-2 or TRBV6-3 and TRBJ2-7; 14 bases fit TRBD2. J was trimmed by 5 bases and V by 6 bases; bases with no gene match: 6. CDR1 is MNHEY and CDR2 is SVGEGT in the germline V gene. CDR3 length: 15 residues. The chain's CDR3 is CASRMGLAGAHEQYF. CDR3 coding DNA: TGTGCCAGCAGAATGGGACTAGCGGGAGCCCACGAGCAGTACTTC.

Only a few counts were recorded for this clonotype. The chain employs TRBV7-8 and TRBJ2-6; TRBD2 aligns across 9 bases. V was pared by 1 base and J by 0 bases, with 7 bases of the junction left unmatched. There are 19 residues in the CDR3. Germline loops: CDR1 SGHVS, CDR2 FQNEAQ. The CDR3 spells CASSLGLAGRTSGANVLTF. CDR3 DNA sequence: TGTGCCAGCAGCTTAGGGCTAGCGGGACGAACCTCTGGGGCCAACGTCCTGACTTTC.

This clonotype was seen only a few times. The rearrangement uses TRBV24-1 and TRBJ2-1; D gene uncertain. Germline V lookup: CDR1 KGHDR, CDR2 SFDVKD. The CDR3 is 11 amino acids. V was trimmed by 2 bases and J by 9 bases, leaving 4 bases between them. In nucleotides, the CDR3 is TGTGCCACCAGTGATTCTTTTGAGCAGTTCTTC. Encoded protein: CATSDSFEQFF.

Only a few counts were recorded for this clonotype. This chain connects TRBV7-2 to TRBJ2-7; weak D call: TRBD2 (6 bases). The CDR3 is 15 residues long. Germline CDR1 reads SGHTA; CDR2 reads FQGNSA. Trimming removed 5 bases at V and 2 bases at J, with 16 bases between. CDR3 residues: CASSPQAGRPYEQYF. The CDR3 nucleotides read TGTGCCAGCAGCCCGCAGGCGGGACGGCCCTACGAGCAGTACTTC. The full variable domain, in which reference TRBV7-2 and TRBJ2-7 provide the parts outside the CDR3, is GAGVSQSPSNKVTEKGKDVELRCDPISGHTALYWYRQSLGQGLEFLIYFQGNSAPDKSGLPSDRFSAERTGGSVSTLTIQRTQQEDSAVYLCASSPQAGRPYEQYFGPGTRLTVT.

This clonotype was counted between two and nine times. This chain connects TRBV20-1 to TRBJ1-4; D unresolved. V lost 0 bases, J lost 2 bases, and 19 bases lay in between. This CDR3 contains 18 residues. In germline, CDR1 is DFQATT, CDR2 SNEGSKA (reference sequence). Here the CDR3 reads CSAREIRTSSNTNEKLFF. The CDR3 DNA is TGCAGTGCTAGAGAAATAAGGACCTCATCGAACACTAATGAAAAACTGTTTTTT.

This clonotype was seen ten or more times. The chain recombines TRBV5-1 with TRBJ2-3, with 11 bases fitting TRBD2. CDR1 and CDR2 (germline): SGHRS, YFSETQ. The J segment lost 2 bases and the V segment lost 4 bases, leaving 9 bases of the junction unmatched. This CDR3 comprises 17 residues. The CDR3 region is CASSRGTSGLLTDTQYF. The CDR3 DNA is TGCGCCAGCAGCCGGGGGACTAGCGGATTACTCACAGATACGCAGTATTTT.

This clonotype showed up many times. V and J are TRBV6-2 or TRBV6-3 and TRBJ2-3; TRBD1 agrees at 9 bases. The CDR3 is made up of 14 amino acids. The V gene's germline CDR1 is MNHEY and CDR2 SVGEGT. Trimming took 7 bases from V and 4 from J; bases not matched to a gene: 6. In DNA, the CDR3 is TGTGCCAGCAAATCGGACAGGGGCCCAGATACGCAGTATTTT. It translates to CASKSDRGPDTQYF.

This chain connects TRBV12-3 or TRBV12-4 to TRBJ2-7; possibly TRBD2 for D (5 bases). Deletions cut 5 bases from V and 6 bases from J, with 23 bases between. The CDR3 has 16 residues. DNA of the CDR3: TGTGCCAGCAGTCCTACCATCTGCATTACGGACTGCGAGCAGTACTTC. Amino acids: CASSPTICITDCEQYF.

The chain has TRBV11-2 and TRBJ2-4; 11 bases are a match to TRBD1. Per germline, CDR1 SGHAT and CDR2 FQNNGV. J gave up 3 bases and V 5 bases, and 6 bases lay outside the gene matches. The CDR3 extends over 16 amino acids. For the CDR3, the DNA is TGTGCCAGCAGCCCTCGGACAGGGGGCGTCAAAAACATTCAGTACTTC. Its translation is CASSPRTGGVKNIQYF.

This clonotype was recorded a few times. V usage is TRBV6-1 and J usage is TRBJ2-3; 8 bases align to TRBD2. With V trimmed by 7 bases and J by 6 bases, 18 bases remained unmatched. From germline, CDR1 is MNHNS and CDR2 SASEGT. The CDR3 is made up of 17 amino acids. The CDR3 protein is CASTGANLRGGKDTQYF. For the CDR3, the DNA is TGTGCCAGCACCGGGGCCAACTTGCGCGGGGGGAAGGATACGCAGTATTTT.

The rearrangement uses TRBV9 and TRBJ2-7; 13 bases align to TRBD2. The V segment lost 4 bases and the J segment 3 bases; nucleotides outside the gene matches: 4. Germline CDR1 and CDR2: SGDLS and YYNGEE. The CDR3 runs to 15 residues. The CDR3: CASSPRTSGGYEQYF. The DNA of the CDR3 is TGTGCCAGCAGCCCTCGGACTAGCGGGGGCTACGAGCAGTACTTC.

In this sample, this clonotype turned up many times. The chain is built from TRBV20-1 and TRBJ2-7; D is undetermined. Germline assignment: CDR1 DFQATT and CDR2 SNEGSKA (reference sequence). There are 15 residues in the CDR3. The V end lost 2 bases, the J end lost 2 bases, and 16 bases lay between the germline ends. The DNA of the CDR3 is TGCAGTGCTAGAAACCCGGGTAGGAAAACCTACGAGCAGTACTTC. This sequence encodes CSARNPGRKTYEQYF.

The table lists this clonotype with many counts. V and J are TRBV6-2 or TRBV6-3 and TRBJ1-5; TRBD1 aligns across 9 bases. Unmatched junction bases numbered 1, after V lost 5 bases and J lost 5 bases. Germline CDR1 and CDR2: MNHEY and SVGEGT. This CDR3 is built from 13 residues. This CDR3 reads CASSRDRDQPQHF. Written as DNA, the CDR3 is TGTGCCAGCAGTCGGGACAGGGATCAGCCCCAGCATTTT.

This chain links TRBV9 with TRBJ2-1, with D perhaps assigned TRBD1 or TRBD2 (7 bases each). Germline V lookup: CDR1 SGDLS, CDR2 YYNGEE. V was clipped by 3 bases and J by 8 bases, with 12 bases between them. CDR3 size: 13 residues. This CDR3 reads CASSGQGGYEQFF. CDR3 nucleotides: TGTGCCAGCAGCGGCCAGGGGGGGTATGAGCAGTTCTTC.

This rearrangement joins TRBV6-2 or TRBV6-3 to TRBJ2-7, with D perhaps given as TRBD1 or TRBD2 (5 bases each). V lost 6 bases to trimming and J lost 1 base, with 16 bases between them. This CDR3 contains 15 residues. CDR1 MNHEY and CDR2 SVGEGT come from the germline V gene. CDR3 in DNA: TGTGCCAGCAGAAGACCGGGACGCATATCCTACGAGCAGTACTTC. Protein product: CASRRPGRISYEQYF.